This TCR beta chain was recorded in a study of metastatic and nonmetastatic thyroid tumors. TCRdb re-called the PCR reads through MiXCR. The table shows about 8,000 clones, with over 20% occurring only once. Many counts were recorded for this clone. None of the patients had undergone any treatment ahead of thyroid surgery. V shed 5 bases and J shed 2 bases, with 12 bases lying between them. CDR3 size: 14 residues. The germline V gene has CDR1 MDHEN and CDR2 SYDVKM. The chain is built from TRBV28 and TRBJ2-5; the D gene could be TRBD1 or TRBD2 (5 bases each). Sequencing was carried out using tumor tissue. The TCR was taken from a female donor with papillary thyroid cancer or a benign thyroid nodule (not recorded which). Some clones in this sample may be carry-over from other donors' samples. For the CDR3, the DNA is TGTGCCAGCAGTAACCGGGACGGACAAGAGACCCAGTACTTC. Protein product: CASSNRDGQETQYF.